This TCR beta chain was captured in a study of cytomegalovirus exposure and HLA in healthy donors. Regarding this clone: The antigen is undetermined.

The protocol was immunoSEQ multiplex PCR, while the TCRdb copy is restricted to in-frame clones and leaves out a portion. The sample includes 250,000 to 300,000 clones, 86% of them seen just once. Study-level results: Later, an analysis found that TCR clusters from the first cohort tended to co-occur in the 90 to 150 validation repertoires. The study put 150 to 200 TCR beta chains on its list as cytomegalovirus-associated.

This receptor was taken from a woman aged 18-29 years in good health and CMV-seronegative. Sequences were obtained from PBMCs.

CDR3 sequence (DNA): TGCAGCGTCGCAGGGGGCGGGCGAGTCACAGATACGCAGTATTTT. As protein: CSVAGGGRVTDTQYF. V and J are TRBV29-1 and TRBJ2-3; 8 bases are shared with TRBD1. The CDR3 has 15 residues. V shed 6 bases, J shed 2 bases, and the junction held 10 bases outside the gene matches. CDR1 and CDR2 from the germline V gene are SQVTM and ANQGSEA.